The rows below give T cell receptor beta chains drawn from one sample of a study of cytomegalovirus exposure and HLA in healthy donors. Assay used: immunoSEQ multiplex PCR; TCRdb lists only in-frame clones, some missing. Of 150,000 or so clones in the sample, approximately 84% are singletons; the top ten hold 3.1%. Sequenced input: PBMCs. The receptors here all came from a woman aged 45-60 years in good health and CMV-seropositive. CDR3s include the opening cysteine and the closing phenylalanine or tryptophan. The D gene is left open where the match is weak. Some rows have no size entry. The others give once, few or many, or a class for an expanded clone.

v_call	clone_size	j_call	d_call	cdr3_aa	cdr3_nt
TRBV19	NA	TRBJ2-7	TRBD1	CASSHLTGTGPKEQYF	TGTGCCAGTAGCCATCTAACCGGGACAGGGCCGAAAGAGCAGTACTTC
TRBV6-6	NA	TRBJ2-7	NA	CASGTQGRGDYEQYF	TGTGCCAGCGGCACCCAGGGGCGAGGGGACTACGAGCAGTACTTC
TRBV7-2	NA	TRBJ2-7	TRBD2	CASSLGGSGGTYEQYF	TGTGCCAGCAGCTTAGGAGGCAGCGGGGGAACCTACGAGCAGTACTTC
TRBV28	NA	TRBJ2-7	NA	CASSFASGSGEQYF	TGTGCCAGCAGTTTCGCCTCAGGAAGCGGTGAGCAGTACTTC
TRBV16	NA	TRBJ2-7	TRBD2	CASSQSRIAGPYEQYF	TGTGCCAGCAGCCAATCGAGGATAGCGGGGCCCTACGAGCAGTACTTC
TRBV9	NA	TRBJ1-1	NA	CASSVLSFHTEAFF	TGTGCCAGCAGCGTATTATCCTTCCACACTGAAGCTTTCTTT
TRBV7-2	few	TRBJ1-2	TRBD1	CACRRTGDNYGYTF	TGTGCCTGCCGCAGGACAGGGGATAACTATGGCTACACCTTC
TRBV4-3	NA	TRBJ2-2	TRBD2	CASSQALAGNTGELFF	TGCGCCAGCAGCCAAGCCCTAGCGGGGAACACCGGGGAGCTGTTTTTT
TRBV28	NA	TRBJ2-7	NA	CASRPQGYSYEQYF	TGTGCCAGCAGACCACAGGGTTATTCCTACGAGCAGTACTTC
TRBV18	once	TRBJ2-2	TRBD2	CASSPYDGGVTGELFF	TGTGCCAGCTCACCATACGACGGGGGGGTAACCGGGGAGCTGTTTTTT
TRBV7-3	NA	TRBJ1-1	NA	CASSSGTQAFF	TGTGCCAGCAGCTCCGGGACACAAGCTTTCTTT
TRBV19	NA	TRBJ1-5	TRBD1	CASSIRGTGDGNQPQHF	TGTGCCAGTAGTATTCGAGGGACAGGGGATGGCAATCAGCCCCAGCATTTT
TRBV6-1	once	TRBJ1-2	NA	CASSELGAGGYTF	TGTGCCAGCAGTGAACTGGGGGCGGGTGGCTACACCTTC
TRBV10-3	NA	TRBJ1-1	NA	CAISGGGYTEAFF	TGTGCCATCAGTGGGGGAGGGTACACTGAAGCTTTCTTT
TRBV14	few	TRBJ1-1	NA	CASSGQLEAFF	TGTGCCAGCAGTGGACAGCTTGAAGCTTTCTTT
TRBV7-6	NA	TRBJ1-2	NA	CASSTGPNYGYTF	TGTGCCAGCAGCACAGGGCCGAATTATGGCTACACCTTC
TRBV28	NA	TRBJ1-1	NA	CASRQSNTEAFF	TGTGCCAGCAGACAGTCGAACACTGAAGCTTTCTTT
TRBV28	NA	TRBJ2-2	TRBD2	CASSTTSGVTGELFF	TGTGCCAGCAGTACGACTAGCGGGGTCACCGGGGAGCTGTTTTTT
TRBV2	NA	TRBJ1-1	NA	CASGALEGTEAFF	TGTGCCAGCGGGGCTTTGGAGGGCACTGAAGCTTTCTTT
TRBV10-3	NA	TRBJ2-5	NA	CAISESGQQETQYF	TGTGCCATCAGTGAGTCCGGACAGCAAGAGACCCAGTACTTC
TRBV18	NA	TRBJ2-3	NA	CASSPPSGLSTDTQYF	TGTGCCAGCTCACCACCGTCGGGACTTAGCACAGATACGCAGTATTTT
TRBV5-1	NA	TRBJ2-7	TRBD1	CASSLTGTGVWDEQYF	TGCGCCAGCAGCCTCACCGGGACAGGGGTTTGGGACGAGCAGTACTTC
TRBV7-9	NA	TRBJ2-4	NA	CASSPRAGQNIQYF	TGTGCCAGCAGCCCGCGGGCGGGACAGAACATTCAGTACTTC
TRBV10-1	NA	TRBJ2-1	TRBD2	CASSEGVLTSGGVNEQFF	TGCGCCAGCAGCGAGGGGGTCCTGACTAGCGGGGGAGTCAATGAGCAGTTCTTC
TRBV12-5	NA	TRBJ2-3	TRBD2	CASATSGGADTQYF	TGTGCTAGTGCGACTAGCGGGGGGGCAGACACGCAGTATTTT
TRBV2	NA	TRBJ1-1	NA	CASSGAQITEAFF	TGTGCCAGCAGTGGGGCGCAGATCACTGAAGCTTTCTTT
TRBV4-3	NA	TRBJ1-2	NA	CASSQEVGITF	TGCGCCAGCAGCCAAGAGGTCGGGATCACCTTC
TRBV30	NA	TRBJ1-4	NA	CAWSVLDEKLFF	TGTGCCTGGAGTGTACTCGATGAAAAACTGTTTTTT
TRBV25-1	NA	TRBJ1-4	NA	CASSDRSPEKLFF	TGTGCCAGCAGTGATCGGAGCCCGGAAAAACTGTTTTTT
TRBV30	once	TRBJ1-2	NA	CAWTRTEPNYGYTF	TGTGCCTGGACAAGGACAGAGCCTAACTATGGCTACACCTTC
TRBV6-1	NA	TRBJ1-4	NA	CASSDEGTNEKLFF	TGTGCCAGCAGTGACGAGGGAACTAATGAAAAACTGTTTTTT
TRBV30	few	TRBJ2-5	TRBD2	CAWSVLAETQYF	TGTGCCTGGAGTGTACTAGCGGAGACCCAGTACTTC
TRBV4-3	few	TRBJ1-4	TRBD1	CASSQGDRVAEKLFF	TGCGCCAGCAGCCAAGGGGACAGGGTTGCTGAAAAACTGTTTTTT
TRBV9	NA	TRBJ1-1	TRBD1	CASGRDRFSEAFF	TGTGCCAGCGGCCGGGACAGATTCTCTGAAGCTTTCTTT
TRBV30	NA	TRBJ2-6	TRBD2	CAWGGVGANGLTF	TGTGCCTGGGGGGGGGTAGGGGCCAACGGCCTGACTTTC
TRBV7-2	NA	TRBJ1-4	NA	CASSLSGGRGEKLFF	TGTGCCAGCAGCTTATCGGGCGGGCGGGGGGAAAAACTGTTTTTT
TRBV28	NA	TRBJ2-7	TRBD1	CASSSQGALAYEQYF	TGTGCCAGCAGTTCACAGGGGGCTCTGGCCTACGAGCAGTACTTC
TRBV21-1	NA	TRBJ2-7	NA	CASSNFFRQGLHEQYF	TGTGCCAGCAGCAACTTCTTCCGACAGGGGCTCCACGAGCAGTACTTC
TRBV11-2	NA	TRBJ2-7	NA	CASSTLRRVNPYEQYF	TGTGCCAGCAGCACCCTTAGGAGGGTTAACCCCTACGAGCAGTACTTC
TRBV6-1	NA	TRBJ2-7	NA	CASSPPGVGVYEQYF	TGTGCCAGCAGTCCCCCGGGAGTTGGCGTCTACGAGCAGTACTTC
TRBV7-2	NA	TRBJ2-7	NA	CASRPPSGYEQYF	TGTGCCAGCCGCCCGCCAAGCGGCTACGAGCAGTACTTC
TRBV7-9	NA	TRBJ1-5	NA	CASSLVSDQPQHF	TGTGCCAGCAGCTTAGTCAGCGATCAGCCCCAGCATTTT
TRBV6-5	NA	TRBJ2-4	NA	CASSYSASPKNSQYF	TGTGCCAGCAGTTACTCGGCGTCCCCCAAAAACAGTCAGTACTTC
TRBV2	NA	TRBJ1-4	TRBD1	CASSELVTGAEKLFF	TGTGCCAGCAGTGAATTAGTGACAGGGGCTGAAAAACTGTTTTTT
TRBV7-2	NA	TRBJ2-3	TRBD2	CASKGSGTSTDTQYF	TGTGCCAGCAAGGGGAGCGGGACTAGCACAGATACGCAGTATTTT
TRBV5-5	NA	TRBJ1-2	TRBD1	CASSLQGRNYGYTF	TGTGCCAGCAGCTTACAGGGGCGGAACTATGGCTACACCTTC
TRBV13	NA	TRBJ1-1	TRBD1	CASSRDRGIGAFF	TGTGCCAGCAGCCGGGACAGGGGAATAGGAGCTTTCTTT